These T cell receptor beta chains were read from a single sample in a study of shared clonotypes between healthy human individuals. Clones were read by immunoSEQ multiplex PCR, and TCRdb kept only the in-frame ones, dropping some. Of just over 2,000,000 clones listed, 95% are singletons. Source material: naive CD4+ T cells sorted from blood. The receptors were gathered from a man between 18 and 35 years old in good health. Each CDR3 is given with its conserved first and last residue. A D gene is named only where the DNA matches it firmly. Not all rows give a size; the values are once, few, many and, for expanded clones, a class.

v_call	d_call	clone_size	j_call	cdr3_nt	cdr3_aa
TRBV9	-	once	TRBJ2-1	TGTGCCAGCAGCCCCAGTGGAATGAGCTCCTACAATGAGCAGTTCTTC	CASSPSGMSSYNEQFF
TRBV19	-	-	TRBJ1-6	TGTGCCAGCGCCGAAACCGGGACACCAAGAGGGGCCCTCCACTTT	CASAETGTPRGALHF
TRBV10-3	TRBD2	-	TRBJ2-1	TGTGCCAGCCTGACTAGCGGGAGTGGCGGTGAGCAGTTCTTC	CASLTSGSGGEQFF
TRBV6-5	-	-	TRBJ1-5	TGTGCCAGCAGGGGTGGCAATCAGCCCCAGCATTTT	CASRGGNQPQHF
TRBV25-1	TRBD1	-	TRBJ1-5	TGTGCCAGCTTGGACAGGGAGAATAGCAATCAGCCCCAGCATTTT	CASLDRENSNQPQHF
TRBV7-2	TRBD1	-	TRBJ1-5	TGTGCCAGCAGCTTAGATGCAGGGGGCACCAATCAGCCCCAGCATTTT	CASSLDAGGTNQPQHF
TRBV5-4	TRBD2	many	TRBJ2-7	TGTGCCAGCAGCTTGGGACTAGCGGTTACCTACGAGCAGTACTTC	CASSLGLAVTYEQYF
TRBV27	TRBD2	-	TRBJ2-5	TGTGCCAGCCTCACTAGCGGGAGGGCCGGGACCCAGTACTTC	CASLTSGRAGTQYF
TRBV11-2	TRBD1	few	TRBJ1-2	TGTGCCAGCAGCCCTGTACCCAGGGGGCAGGGGCATGGCTACACCTTC	CASSPVPRGQGHGYTF
TRBV27	TRBD1	once	TRBJ1-5	TGTGCCAGCAGTTTGTCCGTGGGAGACAGGGCCCAGCATTTT	CASSLSVGDRAQHF
TRBV6-5	-	-	TRBJ1-6	TGTGCCAGCAGTTACTGGGGGGACGGTTCAGCCCTCCACTTT	CASSYWGDGSALHF
TRBV5-8	-	-	TRBJ1-5	TGTGCCAGCAGCGTAATTAGTGGGGGGGCCGGGGCCCAGCATTTT	CASSVISGGAGAQHF
TRBV2	-	-	TRBJ1-2	TGTGCCAGCAGTTTTAGGAGCTCTCACTATGGCTACACCTTC	CASSFRSSHYGYTF
TRBV2	TRBD1	-	TRBJ1-6	TGTGCCAGCAGTGAAGTGGACAGGGGGTATAATTCACCCCTCCACTTT	CASSEVDRGYNSPLHF
TRBV28	-	-	TRBJ2-7	TGTGCCAGCAGTTTGCCCGGCCTCTACGAGCAGTACTTC	CASSLPGLYEQYF
TRBV5-1	-	once	TRBJ2-2	TGCGCCAGCAGGGACCTCACCGGGGAGCTGTTTTTT	CASRDLTGELFF
TRBV5-4	-	-	TRBJ1-1	TGTGCCAGCAGCTTGGGAGGGGGGAGCACTGAAGCTTTCTTT	CASSLGGGSTEAFF
TRBV14	TRBD1	-	TRBJ1-6	TGTGCCAGCAGCCCAGGGGGGGGCACAGGGGGAAATTCACCCCTCCACTTT	CASSPGGGTGGNSPLHF
TRBV27	-	-	TRBJ2-7	TGTGCCAGCACCCGGGGTAGCGGTCCCTCCTACGAGCAGTACTTC	CASTRGSGPSYEQYF
TRBV4-1	-	-	TRBJ1-2	TGCGCCAGCAGCCAAGGTGGGGTTAAGGACTATGGCTACACCTTC	CASSQGGVKDYGYTF
TRBV6-5	-	-	TRBJ2-1	TGTGCCAGCAGTTACAGTCAGAACAATGAGCAGTTCTTC	CASSYSQNNEQFF
TRBV7-9	TRBD1	few	TRBJ2-2	TGTGCCAGCAGCGGACAGGGCTTAACCGGGGAGCTGTTTTTT	CASSGQGLTGELFF
TRBV6-5	TRBD2	-	TRBJ2-6	TGTGCCAGCAGCGGGAGGGCAATCAACGTCCTGACTTTC	CASSGRAINVLTF
TRBV27	-	-	TRBJ2-2	TGTGCCAGCAGAGAGGACAGATTCACCGGGGAGCTGTTTTTT	CASREDRFTGELFF
TRBV5-3	-	-	TRBJ1-5	TGTGCCAGACAGGGGCGCCCTAGCAATCAGCCCCAGCATTTT	CARQGRPSNQPQHF
TRBV7-9	-	-	TRBJ1-1	TGTGCCAGCAGCTTCCAGGGTTTGAACACTGAAGCTTTCTTT	CASSFQGLNTEAFF
TRBV25-1	-	-	TRBJ1-2	TGTGCCAGCAGTGAATCTGGGGATAACTATGGCTACACCTTC	CASSESGDNYGYTF
TRBV28	-	-	TRBJ1-6	TGTGCCAGCATGGGCCTCCGGTGGCTCCTCCACTTT	CASMGLRWLLHF
TRBV6-6	TRBD2	-	TRBJ2-2	TGTGCCACGAAGCGGGGGAACACCGGGGAGCTGTTTTTT	CATKRGNTGELFF
TRBV9	-	-	TRBJ1-6	TGTGCCAGCAGGGGGACGGGCAATAATTCACCCCTCCACTTT	CASRGTGNNSPLHF
TRBV4-1	-	-	TRBJ1-5	TGCGCCAGCAGCCCGGCGGACGGCGTCAATCAGCCCCAGCATTTT	CASSPADGVNQPQHF
TRBV10-1	-	once	TRBJ2-3	TGCGCCAGCAGTGATTCCAGCGGAGCCACAGATACGCAGTATTTT	CASSDSSGATDTQYF
TRBV7-2	-	-	TRBJ2-7	TGTGCCAGCAGCCTTAACTCGGGGGCTTGGAACGAGCAGTACTTC	CASSLNSGAWNEQYF
TRBV5-6	TRBD1	-	TRBJ2-5	TGTGCCAGCAGCTTTTGGGACAGAAGACAAGAGACCCAGTACTTC	CASSFWDRRQETQYF
TRBV28	TRBD1	-	TRBJ1-1	TGTGCCAGCACCCCGGACAGGGGGAGGACTGAAGCTTTCTTT	CASTPDRGRTEAFF
TRBV7-2	-	-	TRBJ1-2	TGTGCCAGCAGCTTAGCCGGCGGGACTGCTAACTATGGCTACACCTTC	CASSLAGGTANYGYTF
TRBV6-1	-	-	TRBJ1-1	TGTGCCAGCAGGAAGGACGGGGGGAACACTGAAGCTTTCTTT	CASRKDGGNTEAFF
TRBV9	-	-	TRBJ2-2	TGTGCCAGCAGCAGAGACGGGACACTCAACACCGGGGAGCTGTTTTTT	CASSRDGTLNTGELFF
TRBV7-2	-	-	TRBJ2-5	TGTGCCAGCAGCTTAGCAGGTTACAGAGGGGAGACCCAGTACTTC	CASSLAGYRGETQYF
TRBV10-2	TRBD2	once	TRBJ2-7	TGCGCCAGCAGTGGGCTCGAGGGAGGGACCTACGAGCAGTACTTC	CASSGLEGGTYEQYF
TRBV7-8	TRBD1	-	TRBJ2-1	TGTGCCAGCAGCCCCGGACGGCCCACCTCAGGGGGTGAGCAGTTCTTC	CASSPGRPTSGGEQFF
TRBV5-5	TRBD1	few	TRBJ1-6	TGTGCCAGCAGCTCCTGGGACAGGGATAGGTCACCCCTCCACTTT	CASSSWDRDRSPLHF
TRBV2	TRBD1	-	TRBJ2-7	TGTGCCAGCAGTGAGCGGCAGGGGGATCACGAGCAGTACTTC	CASSERQGDHEQYF
TRBV30	-	-	TRBJ1-4	TGTGCCTCGGCAAGAGTGGGAAAACTGTTTTTT	CASARVGKLFF
TRBV5-6	-	-	TRBJ2-3	TGTGCCAGCAGCTCCATTGATACGCAGTATTTT	CASSSIDTQYF
TRBV7-8	-	once	TRBJ2-2	TGTGCCAGCAGCTTAGAGTTGCCCCAGAACACCGGGGAGCTGTTTTTT	CASSLELPQNTGELFF
TRBV18	-	-	TRBJ1-6	TGTGCCAGCTCACCATCAGGAGTTAATTCACCCCTCCACTTT	CASSPSGVNSPLHF
TRBV9	-	-	TRBJ2-7	TGTGCCAGCAGCGTAGGTGTCTTCGACTACGAGCAGTACTTC	CASSVGVFDYEQYF